The T cell receptor (beta chain) under discussion was sequenced for a study of T cell changes during pregnancy in multiple sclerosis. The CDR3 loop spans 15 amino acids. Germline CDR1 and CDR2: SGDLS and YYNGEE. Trimming pared 0 bases from V and 4 bases from J, leaving 11 bases between. TCRdb's table, derived via immunoSEQ multiplex PCR, lists solely in-frame clones and lacks some. The sample includes 40,000 or so clones, about 90% of them seen just once. The material was CD4+ T cells from peripheral blood mononuclear cells, obtained before pregnancy. This chain connects TRBV9 to TRBJ2-1, with a weak D call TRBD2 (6 bases). This sequence was found in a female donor with multiple sclerosis, enrolled in a pregnancy study. The CDR3 DNA reads TGTGCCAGCAGCGTAGCTGGGGCGGGGTACAATGAGCAGTTCTTC. It translates to CASSVAGAGYNEQFF.